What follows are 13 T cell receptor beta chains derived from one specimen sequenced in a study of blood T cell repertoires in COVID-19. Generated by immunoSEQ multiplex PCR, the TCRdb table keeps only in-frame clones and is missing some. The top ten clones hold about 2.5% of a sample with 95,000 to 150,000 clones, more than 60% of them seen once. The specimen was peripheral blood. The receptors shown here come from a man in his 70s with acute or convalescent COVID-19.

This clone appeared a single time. CDR3 DNA: TGTGCCAGCAGTCCAAATGGACTAGCGGGCTACGAGCAGTACTTC. Translating gives CASSPNGLAGYEQYF. The chain has TRBV6-5 and TRBJ2-7, with 11 positions matching TRBD2. The V gene's germline CDR1 is MNHEY and CDR2 SVGAGI. V was clipped by 5 bases and J by 3 bases; unmatched bases: 6. CDR3 length: 15 amino acids.

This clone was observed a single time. CDR3 bases: TGTGCCAGCAGCTTAACGGGGCGGGGCAACACAGATACGCAGTATTTT. It is translated as CASSLTGRGNTDTQYF. The chain is built from TRBV7-3 and TRBJ2-3; a possible D gene is TRBD2 (6 bases). V shed 0 bases and J shed 2 bases, with 12 bases lying between them. Germline CDR1 and CDR2: SGHTA and FQGTGA. This CDR3 has 16 residues. The full variable domain, completed using reference TRBV7-3 and TRBJ2-3, is GAGVSQTPSNKVTEKGKYVELRCDPISGHTALYWYRQSLGQGPEFLIYFQGTGAADDSGLPNDRFFAVRPEGSVSTLKIQRTERGDSAVYLCASSLTGRGNTDTQYFGPGTRLTVL.

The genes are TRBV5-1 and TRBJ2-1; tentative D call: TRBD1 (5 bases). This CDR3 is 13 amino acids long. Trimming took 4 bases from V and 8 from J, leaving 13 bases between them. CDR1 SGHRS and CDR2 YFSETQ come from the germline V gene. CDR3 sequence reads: CASSTRVWDEQFF. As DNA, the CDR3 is TGCGCCAGCAGCACCAGGGTTTGGGATGAGCAGTTCTTC. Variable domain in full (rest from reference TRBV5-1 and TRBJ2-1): KAGVTQTPRYLIKTRGQQVTLSCSPISGHRSVSWYQQTPGQGLQFLFEYFSETQRNKGNFPGRFSGRQFSNSRSEMNVSTLELGDSALYLCASSTRVWDEQFFGPGTRLTVL.

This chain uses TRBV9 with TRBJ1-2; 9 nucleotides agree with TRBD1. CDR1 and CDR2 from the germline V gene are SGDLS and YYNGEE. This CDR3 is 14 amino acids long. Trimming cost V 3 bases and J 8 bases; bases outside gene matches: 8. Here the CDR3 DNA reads TGTGCCAGCAGCGGCGGACAGGGGTTCTTGGGCTACACCTTC. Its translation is CASSGGQGFLGYTF.

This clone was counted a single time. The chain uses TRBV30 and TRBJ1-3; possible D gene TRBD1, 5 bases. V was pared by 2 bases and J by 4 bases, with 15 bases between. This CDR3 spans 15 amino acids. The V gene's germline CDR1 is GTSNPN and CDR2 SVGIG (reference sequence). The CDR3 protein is CAWSQTRGRGNTIYF. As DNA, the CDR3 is TGTGCCTGGAGTCAGACCCGGGGGAGAGGAAACACCATATATTTT.

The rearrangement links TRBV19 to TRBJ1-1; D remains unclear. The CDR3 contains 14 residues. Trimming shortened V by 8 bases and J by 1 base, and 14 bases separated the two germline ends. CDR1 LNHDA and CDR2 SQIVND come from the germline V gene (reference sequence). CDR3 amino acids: CASPPPGKNTEAFF. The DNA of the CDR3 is TGTGCCAGTCCGCCACCGGGAAAGAACACTGAAGCTTTCTTT.

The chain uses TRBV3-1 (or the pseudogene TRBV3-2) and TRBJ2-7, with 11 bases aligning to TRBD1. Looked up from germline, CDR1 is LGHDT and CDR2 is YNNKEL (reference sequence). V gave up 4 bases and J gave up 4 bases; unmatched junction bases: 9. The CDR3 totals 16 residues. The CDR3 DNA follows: TGTGCCAGCAGCCTAAGGGCCGGGACAGGGGGTTACGAGCAGTACTTC. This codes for CASSLRAGTGGYEQYF.

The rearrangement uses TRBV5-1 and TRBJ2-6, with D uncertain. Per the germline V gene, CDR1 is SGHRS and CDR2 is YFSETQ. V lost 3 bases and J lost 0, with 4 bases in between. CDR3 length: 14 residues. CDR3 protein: CASSSNSGANVLTF. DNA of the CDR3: TGCGCCAGCAGCTCAAACTCTGGGGCCAACGTCCTGACTTTC.

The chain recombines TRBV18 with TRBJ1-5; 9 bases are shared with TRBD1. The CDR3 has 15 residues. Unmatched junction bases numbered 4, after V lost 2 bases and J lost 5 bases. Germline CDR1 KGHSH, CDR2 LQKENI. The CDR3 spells CASSPATGGDQPQHF. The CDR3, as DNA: TGTGCCAGCTCACCAGCCACAGGGGGCGATCAGCCCCAGCATTTT.

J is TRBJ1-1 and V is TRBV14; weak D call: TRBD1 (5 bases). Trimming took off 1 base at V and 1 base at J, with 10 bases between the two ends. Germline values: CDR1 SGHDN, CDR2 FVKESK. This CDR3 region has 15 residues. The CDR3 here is CASSQGGRGNTEAFF. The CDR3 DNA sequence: TGTGCCAGCAGCCAAGGAGGGAGGGGGAACACTGAAGCTTTCTTT.

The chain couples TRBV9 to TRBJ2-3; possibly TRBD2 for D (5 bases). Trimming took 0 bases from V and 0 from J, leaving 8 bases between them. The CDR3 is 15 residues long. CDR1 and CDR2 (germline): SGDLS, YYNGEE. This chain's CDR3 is CASSVERRSTDTQYF. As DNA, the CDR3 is TGTGCCAGCAGCGTAGAGAGGAGGAGCACAGATACGCAGTATTTT.

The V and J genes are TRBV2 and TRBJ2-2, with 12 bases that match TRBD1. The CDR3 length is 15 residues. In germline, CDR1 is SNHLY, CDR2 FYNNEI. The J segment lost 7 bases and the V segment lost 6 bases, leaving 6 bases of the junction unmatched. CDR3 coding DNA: TGTGCCAGCAGGCCAGGGACAGGGGGCATCGGGGAGCTGTTTTTT. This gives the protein CASRPGTGGIGELFF.

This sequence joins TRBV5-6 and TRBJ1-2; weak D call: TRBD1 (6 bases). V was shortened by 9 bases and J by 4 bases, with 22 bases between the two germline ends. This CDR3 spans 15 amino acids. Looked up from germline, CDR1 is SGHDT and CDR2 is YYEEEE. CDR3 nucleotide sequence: TGTGCCACCAACCTAGGTCGGGGGGCCAGCTATGGCTACACCTTC. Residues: CATNLGRGASYGYTF.